One T cell receptor (beta chain) is described in this entry. This sample was included in a study of cytomegalovirus exposure and HLA in healthy donors. Germline lookup yields CDR1 LNHNV and CDR2 YYDKDF (reference sequence). CDR3 length equals 16 residues. V lost 5 bases and J 1 base, leaving 16 bases between the germline ends. PCR used 60 Vbeta primers and 13 Jbeta primers. The method was immunoSEQ multiplex PCR; TCRdb's version includes in-frame clones alone and lacks a portion of them. The table shows about 160,000 clones, with approximately 82% occurring only once. This clonotype originated in a male donor in good health and CMV-seronegative. Sequencing was done on a sample of PBMCs. The chain employs TRBV15 and TRBJ2-3; D possibly corresponds to TRBD1 (7 bases). DNA for the CDR3: TGTGCCACCAGCCAAAGGAGGGGGCTGGGCACAGATACGCAGTATTTT. This encodes CATSQRRGLGTDTQYF.